This T cell receptor beta chain emerged from a study of vaccination and CD4 T cells after COVID-19. The overall study: Two mRNA vaccine doses were given, either BNT162b2 or mRNA-1273.

Documented treatment: roughly ten-day PBMC culture with coronavirus spike peptide pools or control peptides (ViraFEST assay). Once peptide pools had expanded antigen-specific T cells, ViraFEST sequenced TCRs. Cultured CD4+ T-cell DNA underwent Oncomine TCR Beta short-read sequencing. TCRdb reprocessed the PCR reads with MiXCR, giving one entry per CDR3 protein. In the table there are roughly 12,000 distinct CDR3 sequences, roughly three fifths of which are singletons. About this clonotype itself: Its cognate antigen is unknown.

Sequencing was carried out using CD4+ T cells from blood, cultured in vitro. This TCR was sampled from a human donor who had recovered from COVID-19.

CDR3 nucleotides: TGTGCCAGCAGTCCATTGGACGGATATAGCAATCAGCCCCAGCATTTT. Encoded protein: CASSPLDGYSNQPQHF. The chain is built from TRBV28 and TRBJ1-5; no clear D gene. V was cut by 5 bases and J by 0 bases, with 14 bases left in between. This CDR3 is 16 amino acids long. The V gene's germline CDR1 is MDHEN and CDR2 SYDVKM.